The 16 T cell receptor beta chains presented below share a single source sample, sequenced in a study of early T cells in non-severe SARS-CoV-2 infection. TCRdb ran MiXCR on the 5' RACE reads and lists one entry per CDR3 protein. The sample lists about 33,000 distinct CDR3 sequences, around 6% occurring once. Sequenced: whole blood. These receptors came from an adult who was a healthcare worker with PCR-confirmed SARS-CoV-2 infection or an uninfected control (not recorded which).

This clonotype was observed a handful of times. The rearrangement joins TRBV29-1 to TRBJ2-5; 7 nucleotides agree with TRBD2. Germline V CDR1 and CDR2: SQVTM, ANQGSEA. The CDR3 is 15 amino acids. The junction had 11 bases not matched to a gene; V was cut back by 4 bases and J by 3 bases. CDR3 bases: TGCAGCGTTGCCTTCCCGAGCGGGGTAGAAGAGACCCAGTACTTC. This encodes CSVAFPSGVEETQYF.

The chain employs TRBV4-1 and TRBJ2-5, with D unclear. Germline V gene data show CDR1 as MGHRA and CDR2 as YSYEKL. V was pared by 1 base and J by 4 bases, with 7 bases between. This CDR3 contains 13 residues. The CDR3 spells CASSQGPRETQYF. The CDR3 bases are TGCGCCAGCAGCCAAGGACCGCGAGAGACCCAGTACTTC.

This clonotype was observed at least ten times. The J gene is TRBJ1-1, the V gene TRBV28, with D possibly matching TRBD1 (6 bases). CDR1 MDHEN and CDR2 SYDVKM come from the germline V gene. Trimming left V 4 bases short and J 4 bases short, with 22 bases between. This CDR3 has 17 residues. This CDR3 is CASSWTLGGLTGTEAFF. CDR3 coding DNA: TGTGCCAGCAGTTGGACCCTCGGGGGGCTCACGGGCACTGAAGCTTTCTTT. The variable domain in full, with the rest retrieved from reference TRBV28 and TRBJ1-1, is DVKVTQSSRYLVKRTGEKVFLECVQDMDHENMFWYRQDPGLGLRLIYFSYDVKMKEKGDIPEGYSVSREKKERFSLILESASTNQTSMYLCASSWTLGGLTGTEAFFGQGTRLTVV.

The chain is built from TRBV20-1 and TRBJ2-7, with TRBD2 identical over 10 bases. CDR1 and CDR2 from the germline V gene are DFQATT and SNEGSKA (reference sequence). CDR3 length: 15 amino acids. Unmatched junction bases numbered 5, after V lost 1 base and J lost 2 bases. The CDR3 sequence is CSARGPAGGPYEQYF. In DNA, the CDR3 is TGCAGTGCTAGAGGCCCAGCGGGGGGGCCCTACGAGCAGTACTTC.

This clonotype was detected many times. The chain joins TRBV29-1 to TRBJ1-6; 9 positions agree with TRBD1. Germline CDR1 is SQVTM and CDR2 is ANQGSEA. Trimming at V came to 6 bases and at J to 10 bases, leaving 7 bases not matched to a gene. The length of the CDR3 is 13 residues. CDR3 nucleotides: TGCAGCGTCGGGGACAGGGCAGGGTCACCCCTCCACTTT. Encoded protein: CSVGDRAGSPLHF.

This clonotype was detected many times. The chain links TRBV6-2 or TRBV6-3 to TRBJ2-3; 10 bases match TRBD1. This CDR3 contains 15 residues. V lost 4 bases, J lost 3 bases, and 4 bases stayed unmatched. Germline V gene sequence: CDR1 MNHEY, CDR2 SVGEGT. CDR3 loop: CASSSTGGATDTQYF. The CDR3 region has the DNA TGTGCCAGCAGTTCGACAGGGGGCGCGACAGATACGCAGTATTTT.

In its sample, this clonotype was seen a few times. The chain combines TRBV24-1 with TRBJ2-3; the match to TRBD2 covers 9 bases. The CDR3 is 16 amino acids. Trimming at V came to 1 base and at J to 2 bases, leaving 3 bases not matched to a gene. The V gene's germline CDR1 is KGHDR and CDR2 SFDVKD. This CDR3 is CATSDLRGGATDTQYF. The CDR3 nucleotides read TGTGCCACCAGTGATTTACGCGGGGGGGCCACAGATACGCAGTATTTT.

This clonotype was detected only a few times. This chain joins TRBV4-1 and TRBJ2-3; possible D gene TRBD2, 6 bases. CDR1 and CDR2 from the germline V gene are MGHRA and YSYEKL. Trimming left V 5 bases short and J 0 bases short, with 12 bases between. This CDR3 has 15 residues. The CDR3 DNA follows: TGCGCCAGCAGCTTAGCGGTTGCTAGCACAGATACGCAGTATTTT. Residues: CASSLAVASTDTQYF.

This clonotype occurred many times. The chain uses TRBV11-2 and TRBJ1-1; D not certain. Germline CDR1 reads SGHAT; CDR2 reads FQNNGV. The CDR3 is 12 amino acids. Trimming stripped 7 bases from V and 1 base from J, with 7 bases between. The CDR3 DNA reads as TGTGCCAGCACCGTGGCGAACACTGAAGCTTTCTTT. Translated, it gives CASTVANTEAFF.

This clonotype was seen more than once but under ten times. The rearrangement links TRBV6-1 to TRBJ1-5, with 8 nucleotides matching TRBD1. In germline, CDR1 is MNHNS, CDR2 SASEGT. The CDR3 extends over 15 amino acids. V shed 4 bases, J shed 7 bases, and the junction held 9 bases outside the gene matches. The CDR3 spells CASSGIGQGTQPQHF. CDR3 bases: TGTGCCAGCAGTGGGATAGGACAGGGCACACAGCCCCAGCATTTT.

This clonotype was recorded many times. The genes are TRBV10-1 and TRBJ2-3, with 8 positions matching TRBD2. The CDR3 runs to 16 residues. V gave up 0 bases and J gave up 3 bases; unmatched junction bases: 5. Germline loops: CDR1 WNHNN, CDR2 SYGVQD (reference sequence). The CDR3 nucleotides are TGCGCCAGCAGTGAGTCGTGGCGGGGGGATACAGATACGCAGTATTTT. Translation gives CASSESWRGDTDTQYF.

This clonotype was observed a handful of times. This chain connects TRBV28 to TRBJ1-6; the D is unclear. There are 14 residues in the CDR3. V lost 6 bases and J lost 4, with 10 bases in between. Germline V gene lookup returns CDR1 MDHEN and CDR2 SYDVKM. This chain's CDR3 is CASSQTLYNSPLHF. The CDR3 bases are TGTGCCAGCAGCCAAACCCTGTATAATTCACCCCTCCACTTT. The whole variable domain, filled in from reference TRBV28 and TRBJ1-6, reads DVKVTQSSRYLVKRTGEKVFLECVQDMDHENMFWYRQDPGLGLRLIYFSYDVKMKEKGDIPEGYSVSREKKERFSLILESASTNQTSMYLCASSQTLYNSPLHFGNGTRLTVT.

This clonotype was detected ten times or more. The J gene is TRBJ2-1, the V gene TRBV6-1; TRBD1 matches 9 bases. Germline trimming cut 5 bases from V and 7 bases from J; bases unmatched to any gene: 6. Germline V gene lookup returns CDR1 MNHNS and CDR2 SASEGT. The CDR3 has 14 amino acids. The CDR3 bases are TGTGCCAGCAGTCCACAGGGGGCGCGGAATGAGCAGTTCTTC. Protein: CASSPQGARNEQFF.

This clonotype was seen many times. This rearrangement joins TRBV6-2 or TRBV6-3 to TRBJ2-5; D is perhaps TRBD2 (5 bases). Germline V CDR1 and CDR2: MNHEY, SVGEGT. This CDR3 is built from 15 residues. V gave up 6 bases and J gave up 4 bases, with 18 bases separating them. As DNA, the CDR3 is TGTGCCAGCAGCCGGGATCAAACAGCGCCAGAGACCCAGTACTTC. It encodes CASSRDQTAPETQYF.

This clonotype was counted many times. This chain connects TRBV15 to TRBJ2-1; possibly TRBD2 for D (5 bases). Germline CDR1 reads LNHNV; CDR2 reads YYDKDF (reference sequence). V was pared by 0 bases and J by 6 bases, with 9 bases between. The CDR3 sequence is 14 residues long. Written as DNA, the CDR3 is TGTGCCACCAGCAGAGATCTGGGAGTCAATGAGCAGTTCTTC. Translated: CATSRDLGVNEQFF.

This clonotype occurred many times. The chain carries TRBV30 and TRBJ1-2, with 7 positions matching TRBD1. Germline values: CDR1 GTSNPN, CDR2 SVGIG (reference sequence). This CDR3 region has 14 residues. J was trimmed by 7 bases and V by 3 bases; bases with no gene match: 11. Here the CDR3 DNA reads TGTGCCTGGAGGCAGGGGGTCGCCTCGAGTGGCTACACCTTC. Its translation is CAWRQGVASSGYTF. Drawing the rest from reference TRBV30 and TRBJ1-2, the complete variable domain is SQTIHQWPATLVQPVGSPLSLECTVEGTSNPNLYWYRQAAGRGLQLLFYSVGIGQISSEVPQNLSASRPQDRQFILSSKKLLLSDSGFYLCAWRQGVASSGYTFGSGTRLTVV.